The 13 T cell receptor beta chains below come from one sample, sequenced in a study of shared clonotypes between healthy human individuals. The assay was immunoSEQ multiplex PCR, and TCRdb's table has in-frame clones only and misses some. The sample has around 2.3 million clones, under 97% seen once. The sequenced material came from naive CD4+ T cells sorted from blood. Subset defined: CD45RA+ positively selected. The receptors were sampled from a man aged 18-30 years in good health.

Worth noting for this clone: Within the sample, other DNA sequences also encode this same CDR3. The chain joins TRBV5-1 to TRBJ1-2; D is uncertain. Per the germline V gene, CDR1 is SGHRS and CDR2 is YFSETQ. The CDR3 is 11 amino acids. The germline V and J ends were trimmed by 4 bases and 4 bases, with 5 bases remaining between them. The CDR3: CASSASYGYTF. In nucleotides, the CDR3 is TGCGCCAGCAGCGCCAGCTATGGCTACACCTTC. Full variable domain (outside the CDR3, taken from reference TRBV5-1 and TRBJ1-2): KAGVTQTPRYLIKTRGQQVTLSCSPISGHRSVSWYQQTPGQGLQFLFEYFSETQRNKGNFPGRFSGRQFSNSRSEMNVSTLELGDSALYLCASSASYGYTFGSGTRLTVV.

A note on this clone: The sample has other DNA sequences that encode this CDR3 too. The chain joins TRBV5-4 to TRBJ2-7; D gene ambiguous. Germline loops: CDR1 SGHNT, CDR2 YYREEE (reference sequence). The V gene lost 0 bases and the J gene lost 4 bases, with 5 bases spanning the gap. The CDR3 loop spans 12 amino acids. The CDR3 nucleotides read TGTGCCAGCAGCTTGGGAGCGTACGAGCAGTACTTC. Translating it yields CASSLGAYEQYF.

The chain employs TRBV7-2 and TRBJ2-7; 9 bases fit TRBD2. Looked up from germline, CDR1 is SGHTA and CDR2 is FQGNSA. CDR3 length: 15 residues. V was pared by 1 base and J by 3 bases, with 4 bases of the junction left unmatched. The CDR3 nucleotides are TGTGCCAGCAGCTTAGGCGGGGGGGCCTTCTACGAGCAGTACTTC. This gives the protein CASSLGGGAFYEQYF.

The CDR3 sequence: CASSLDLANYGYTF. The CDR3 DNA sequence: TGCGCCAGCAGCTTGGATTTGGCGAACTATGGCTACACCTTC. The chain links TRBV5-1 to TRBJ1-2, with D unresolved. The CDR3 sequence is 14 residues long. Trimming left V 0 bases short and J 2 bases short, with 8 bases between. From germline, CDR1 is SGHRS and CDR2 YFSETQ.

In regard to this clone: Other DNA sequences within the sample encode an identical CDR3. The rearrangement joins TRBV10-1 to TRBJ2-2; D not resolved. V lost 0 bases, J lost 4 bases, and 3 bases lay in between. Germline assignment: CDR1 WNHNN and CDR2 SYGVQD (reference sequence). This CDR3 has 13 residues. CDR3 residues: CASSESGTGELFF. CDR3 nucleotide sequence: TGCGCCAGCAGTGAGTCTGGCACCGGGGAGCTGTTTTTT.

Remarks on this clone: This sample includes further DNA sequences coding for the same CDR3. V is TRBV6-5 and J is TRBJ1-1, with D perhaps TRBD1 (6 bases). This CDR3 comprises 14 residues. V was trimmed by 5 bases and J by 2 bases, leaving 12 bases between them. The germline gives CDR1 MNHEY, CDR2 SVGAGI. CDR3 sequence: CASSPRTANTEAFF. CDR3 DNA sequence: TGTGCCAGCAGTCCCCGGACAGCAAACACTGAAGCTTTCTTT.

The CDR3 DNA sequence: TGTGCCAGCAGCCCCTCCGCAGCAACCTATGGCTACACCTTC. Its translation: CASSPSAATYGYTF. V is TRBV2 and J is TRBJ1-2; no clear D gene. Germline loops: CDR1 SNHLY, CDR2 FYNNEI. V gave up 6 bases and J gave up 4 bases, with 15 bases separating them. The CDR3 sequence is 14 residues long.

The chain joins TRBV6-1 to TRBJ1-2; D might be TRBD1 (6 bases). The CDR3 runs to 15 residues. Between the trimmed V and J ends, which lost 6 bases and 6 bases, there was a span of 20 bases. Germline CDR1 MNHNS, CDR2 SASEGT. The CDR3 DNA sequence: TGTGCCAGCAGCTCGAACGGGGGCACCAGAAATGGCTACACCTTC. It translates to CASSSNGGTRNGYTF.

This chain connects TRBV28 to TRBJ1-4; 7 bases agree with TRBD1. This CDR3 is 14 amino acids long. The J segment lost 4 bases and the V segment lost 6 bases, leaving 5 bases of the junction unmatched. CDR1 and CDR2 (germline): MDHEN, SYDVKM. The CDR3 nucleotides are TGTGCCAGCAGGGGTGGGACAGTTAATGAAAAACTGTTTTTT. This gives the protein CASRGGTVNEKLFF.

The chain recombines TRBV12-5 with TRBJ2-2, with 7 bases fitting TRBD1. CDR1 and CDR2 from the germline V gene are LGHNT and FRNRAP. This CDR3 spans 17 amino acids. The V and J ends lost 2 bases and 7 bases, in that order; junction bases with no gene match: 13. In nucleotides, the CDR3 is TGTGCTAGTGGTTTGACCCGATACAGGGGAGCGGTCGGGGAGCTGTTTTTT. Translation gives CASGLTRYRGAVGELFF.

V is TRBV11-2 and J is TRBJ1-4; TRBD1 is a possible D gene (6 bases). The germline V gene encodes CDR1 SGHAT and CDR2 FQNNGV. The germline V and J ends were trimmed by 2 bases and 7 bases, with 11 bases remaining between them. The CDR3 has 14 amino acids. CDR3 in amino acids: CASSLQGPGEKLFF. CDR3 DNA sequence: TGTGCCAGCAGCTTACAGGGGCCCGGTGAAAAACTGTTTTTT.

Concerning this clone: The sample has other DNA sequences that encode this CDR3 too. The genes are TRBV11-2 and TRBJ2-3, with unresolved D. V lost 4 bases and J 2 bases, leaving 4 bases between the germline ends. CDR3 length equals 12 residues. CDR1 is SGHAT, CDR2 FQNNGV, per germline. CDR3 nucleotide sequence: TGTGCCAGCAGCTCAGCCACAGATACGCAGTATTTT. The encoded protein is CASSSATDTQYF. Full variable domain (remainder filled in from reference TRBV11-2 and TRBJ2-3): EAGVAQSPRYKIIEKRQSVAFWCNPISGHATLYWYQQILGQGPKLLIQFQNNGVVDDSQLPKDRFSAERLKGVDSTLKIQPAKLEDSAVYLCASSSATDTQYFGPGTRLTVL.

J is TRBJ1-4 and V is TRBV11-2; D possibly corresponds to TRBD1 (6 bases). CDR1 is SGHAT, CDR2 FQNNGV, per germline. CDR3 length equals 14 residues. With 3 bases removed from V and 7 bases from J, the gap between germline ends came to 12 bases. The CDR3 reads CASSFGTTGEKLFF. CDR3 bases: TGTGCCAGCAGCTTCGGGACAACAGGTGAAAAACTGTTTTTT.